These 26 T cell receptor beta chains came from one sample sequenced in a study of identical twins. TCRdb itself ran the 5' RACE reads through MiXCR, one entry per CDR3 protein. Of 700,000 to 950,000 distinct CDR3 sequences listed, approximately 13% were seen once; the top ten hold around 1.5%. Separately, the same data were catalogued under a study of yellow fever vaccine responses in identical twins.

The sequenced material came from PBMCs. The source is a woman aged 18-30 years in good health.

There are many counts of this clonotype. V gene TRBV20-1 combines with J gene TRBJ1-1; D is unclear. Deletions cut 0 bases from V and 0 bases from J, with 5 bases between. The CDR3 loop spans 13 amino acids. Germline CDR1 reads DFQATT; CDR2 reads SNEGSKA (reference sequence). The CDR3 is CSARDYMNTEAFF. The CDR3 bases are TGCAGTGCTAGAGATTACATGAACACTGAAGCTTTCTTT.

This clonotype has just a few counts. The chain couples TRBV15 to TRBJ2-3, with 7 bases matching TRBD2. Trimming removed 5 bases from V and 2 bases from J; junction bases left unmatched: 4. The CDR3 has 14 amino acids. The germline V gene encodes CDR1 LNHNV and CDR2 YYDKDF (reference sequence). CDR3 loop: CATSLSGPTDTQYF. The CDR3 DNA follows: TGTGCCACCAGCCTTAGCGGGCCCACAGATACGCAGTATTTT. Full variable domain (missing parts from reference TRBV15 and TRBJ2-3): DAMVIQNPRYQVTQFGKPVTLSCSQTLNHNVMYWYQQKSSQAPKLLFHYYDKDFNNEADTPDNFQSRRPNTSFCFLDIRSPGLGDTAMYLCATSLSGPTDTQYFGPGTRLTVL.

This clonotype was seen ten or more times. The chain joins TRBV6-5 to TRBJ2-1, with D perhaps matching TRBD2 (6 bases). The CDR3 sequence is 16 residues long. Germline V gives CDR1 MNHEY, CDR2 SVGAGI. Trimming removed 4 bases at V and 6 bases at J, with 19 bases between. This CDR3 is CASSWASGSGSNEQFF. The CDR3 DNA follows: TGTGCCAGCAGTTGGGCCAGCGGGTCGGGCAGCAATGAGCAGTTCTTC.

The rearrangement links TRBV15 to TRBJ2-3, with TRBD2 identical over 11 bases. The CDR3 length is 18 residues. V lost 4 bases to trimming and J lost 0 bases; unmatched junction nucleotides: 9. The germline CDR1 and CDR2 sequences are LNHNV and YYDKDF (reference sequence). As DNA, the CDR3 is TGTGCCACCAGCAAAACTAGCGGGGGAGGGACTAGCACAGATACGCAGTATTTT. Translation: CATSKTSGGGTSTDTQYF.

The table lists this clonotype with a few counts. The chain carries TRBV6-5 and TRBJ2-1, with TRBD2 identical over 12 bases. The V gene's germline CDR1 is MNHEY and CDR2 SVGAGI. V was clipped by 2 bases and J by 5 bases; unmatched bases: 10. This CDR3 region has 18 residues. For the CDR3, the DNA is TGTGCCAGCAGTTACCGCCAGACTAGCGGGAGCTTGCACAATGAGCAGTTCTTC. Protein sequence: CASSYRQTSGSLHNEQFF.

This rearrangement joins TRBV5-1 to TRBJ2-1; D gene ambiguous. Trimming took 1 base from V and 2 from J, leaving 10 bases between them. The V gene's germline CDR1 is SGHRS and CDR2 YFSETQ. This CDR3 is built from 15 residues. The CDR3 here is CASSLFSRPYNEQFF. The CDR3 DNA follows: TGCGCCAGCAGCTTGTTTTCCAGGCCCTACAATGAGCAGTTCTTC.

The CDR3 loop reads CSAGRGDTQYF. CDR3 coding DNA: TGCAGTGCTGGAAGGGGAGATACGCAGTATTTT. V gene TRBV20-1 combines with J gene TRBJ2-3; perhaps TRBD1 as D (5 bases). Trimming removed 5 bases at V and 5 bases at J, with 8 bases between. The CDR3 is made up of 11 amino acids. Germline loops: CDR1 DFQATT, CDR2 SNEGSKA (reference sequence).

Only a few counts were recorded for this clonotype. The J gene is TRBJ2-3, the V gene TRBV5-5, with 9 nucleotides matching TRBD2. This CDR3 spans 16 amino acids. Trimming cost V 0 bases and J 3 bases; bases outside gene matches: 5. Germline-derived CDR1 and CDR2 are SGHKS and YYEKEE (reference sequence). For the CDR3, the DNA is TGTGCCAGCAGCTTGGGCCCAGCGGGAGGAACAGATACGCAGTATTTT. It is translated as CASSLGPAGGTDTQYF.

This clonotype has more than one count but fewer than ten. Here the CDR3 DNA reads TGTGCCATCAGTCGTTCAGGGCTGGAGACCCAGTACTTC. It yields the protein CAISRSGLETQYF. This rearrangement joins TRBV10-3 to TRBJ2-5; possible D gene TRBD1, 5 bases. Germline V CDR1 and CDR2: ENHRY, SYGVKD. The V and J ends lost 5 bases and 5 bases respectively, with 12 bases between them. This CDR3 has 13 amino acids.

The gene calls are TRBV20-1 and TRBJ1-1; D is unclear. V shed 2 bases and J shed 1 base, with 11 bases lying between them. CDR3 size: 14 residues. Per germline, CDR1 DFQATT and CDR2 SNEGSKA (reference sequence). CDR3 DNA: TGCAGTGCTAGATATCCCCCAAAGAACACTGAAGCTTTCTTT. It specifies CSARYPPKNTEAFF.

The genes are TRBV15 and TRBJ2-7, with D possibly matching TRBD1 (6 bases). V was pared by 0 bases and J by 7 bases, with 19 bases between. This CDR3 is 16 amino acids long. Germline V gene sequence: CDR1 LNHNV, CDR2 YYDKDF (reference sequence). The chain's CDR3 is CATSRDLWDIWGEQYF. The CDR3, as DNA: TGTGCCACCAGCAGAGATCTTTGGGACATCTGGGGAGAGCAGTACTTC.

This clonotype has a handful of counts. The chain employs TRBV5-1 and TRBJ2-3; possibly TRBD1 or TRBD2 for D (6 bases each). The CDR3 sequence is 15 residues long. The germline V gene has CDR1 SGHRS and CDR2 YFSETQ. The V end was cut by 4 bases, the J end by 2 bases, with 14 bases between. CDR3 sequence reads: CASSPKGGYTDTQYF. The CDR3, as DNA: TGCGCCAGCAGCCCAAAAGGGGGGTACACAGATACGCAGTATTTT.

This clonotype was seen a handful of times. The CDR3 region has the DNA TGTGCCAGCGAGTTAGGGACGACAGGGACGGATGGCTACACCTTC. It is translated as CASELGTTGTDGYTF. The gene calls are TRBV28 and TRBJ1-2, with 7 bases fitting TRBD1. CDR1 and CDR2 from the germline V gene are MDHEN and SYDVKM. V lost 8 bases, J lost 6 bases, and 15 bases stayed unmatched. This CDR3 is 15 amino acids long.

There are a few counts of this clonotype. This chain's CDR3 is CASSLARGPTLDTQYF. The CDR3 coding sequence is TGTGCCAGCAGTTTAGCAAGGGGACCCACCTTGGATACGCAGTATTTT. This chain links TRBV12-3 or TRBV12-4 with TRBJ2-3; D is tentatively TRBD1 or TRBD2 (5 bases each). This CDR3 is built from 16 residues. V gave up 0 bases and J gave up 6 bases, with 16 bases separating them.

This clonotype occurred many times. The chain is built from TRBV29-1 and TRBJ1-5; maybe TRBD1 (6 bases). This CDR3 region has 13 residues. Germline loops: CDR1 SQVTM, CDR2 ANQGSEA. V lost 7 bases, J lost 3 bases, and 13 bases lay in between. CDR3 loop: CSANTGSNQPQHF. The CDR3, as DNA: TGCAGCGCTAACACAGGGTCCAATCAGCCCCAGCATTTT.

The rearrangement joins TRBV29-1 to TRBJ2-1; D call uncertain. CDR3 size: 13 residues. CDR1 is SQVTM, CDR2 ANQGSEA, per germline. The V end lost 4 bases, the J end lost 2 bases, and 9 bases lay between the germline ends. CDR3 sequence: CSVAHGAYNEQFF. The CDR3 coding sequence is TGCAGCGTTGCACATGGGGCCTACAATGAGCAGTTCTTC.

V and J are TRBV5-1 and TRBJ2-7; TRBD2 matches at 8 bases. The J segment lost 5 bases and the V segment lost 3 bases, leaving 7 bases of the junction unmatched. CDR1 is SGHRS, CDR2 YFSETQ, per germline. The CDR3 spans 14 residues. The CDR3 spells CASSSPRGGDEQYV. The CDR3 DNA reads as TGCGCCAGCAGCTCACCTCGGGGGGGGGACGAGCAGTACGTC.

This clonotype was counted many times. The rearrangement links TRBV5-1 to TRBJ1-5; D is unclear. The germline V gene encodes CDR1 SGHRS and CDR2 YFSETQ. Trimming took off 4 bases at V and 5 bases at J, with 16 bases between the two ends. CDR3 length: 15 amino acids. The CDR3 bases are TGCGCCAGCAGCAACGGAGAGGGTAAGGATCAGCCCCAGCATTTT. Encoded protein: CASSNGEGKDQPQHF.

This clonotype was picked up a small number of times. The rearrangement uses TRBV20-1 and TRBJ2-1; TRBD2 matches at 10 bases. Germline CDR1 reads DFQATT; CDR2 reads SNEGSKA (reference sequence). CDR3 length equals 19 residues. Trimming removed 2 bases from V and 0 bases from J; junction bases left unmatched: 13. The CDR3 sequence: CSARFPSGGPLSSYNEQFF. The CDR3 bases are TGCAGTGCTAGATTTCCTAGCGGGGGACCACTGAGCTCCTACAATGAGCAGTTCTTC.

In its sample, this clonotype was seen a few times. This sequence joins TRBV12-3 or TRBV12-4 and TRBJ2-5; TRBD1 agrees at 10 bases. The V and J ends lost 7 bases and 3 bases, in that order; junction bases with no gene match: 8. The CDR3 consists of 15 residues. For the CDR3, the DNA is TGTGCCAGCAATAACCGGGACAGGGGAAAAGAGACCCAGTACTTC. This encodes CASNNRDRGKETQYF.

This clonotype was counted many times. The gene calls are TRBV7-6 and TRBJ1-1, with TRBD1 as a possible D gene (5 bases). The CDR3 length is 15 residues. In germline, CDR1 is SGHVS, CDR2 FNYEAQ. Trimming cost V 5 bases and J 0 bases, with 13 bases left between them. CDR3 DNA: TGTGCCAGCAGCCCCAACAGGATCATGAACACTGAAGCTTTCTTT. It codes for CASSPNRIMNTEAFF.

This clonotype was observed at least ten times. The V gene is TRBV11-2, the J gene TRBJ2-5, with unresolved D. In germline, CDR1 is SGHAT, CDR2 FQNNGV. The CDR3 sequence is 12 residues long. V lost 3 bases and J lost 4, with 6 bases in between. The CDR3 DNA is TGTGCCAGCAGCTTTTGGGGAGAGACCCAGTACTTC. Protein sequence: CASSFWGETQYF.

The chain couples TRBV7-6 to TRBJ2-3; 13 nucleotides align to TRBD2. The CDR3 loop spans 15 amino acids. V shed 10 bases and J 5 bases; nucleotides not matched to a gene: 9. Germline V gives CDR1 SGHVS, CDR2 FNYEAQ. The CDR3 region has the DNA TGTGCCAAAACTAGCGGGGGGGCCAGGGGAGATACGCAGTATTTT. The encoded protein is CAKTSGGARGDTQYF.

There are a few counts of this clonotype. The rearrangement joins TRBV9 to TRBJ2-1; tentative D call: TRBD2 (6 bases). The CDR3 consists of 14 residues. V shed 3 bases and J shed 0 bases, with 7 bases lying between them. The germline V gene encodes CDR1 SGDLS and CDR2 YYNGEE. CDR3 protein: CASSGEDSYNEQFF. DNA of the CDR3: TGTGCCAGCAGCGGGGAGGACTCCTACAATGAGCAGTTCTTC.

The rearrangement joins TRBV10-3 to TRBJ2-7, with TRBD2 identical over 10 bases. The CDR3 loop spans 15 amino acids. With 7 bases clipped from V and 0 bases from J, the junction kept 6 bases outside the gene matches. Per germline, CDR1 ENHRY and CDR2 SYGVKD. The DNA of the CDR3 is TGTGCCATCAAGGAGCGGGAGGGAACCTCCTACGAGCAGTACTTC. This codes for CAIKEREGTSYEQYF.

A few counts support this clonotype. V usage is TRBV13 and J usage is TRBJ1-2; D uncertain. Trimming left V 5 bases short and J 9 bases short, with 19 bases between. The CDR3 length is 14 residues. Germline CDR1 PRHDT, CDR2 FYEKMQ (reference sequence). DNA for the CDR3: TGTGCCAGCAGCCCGTGGACGACCCAGAGTAGCTACACCTTC. Its protein product is CASSPWTTQSSYTF.